Listed below are T cell receptor beta chains from one sample, sequenced in a study of T-cell reconstitution after alpha-beta-depleted transplantation in children. TCRdb processed the PCR reads anew with MiXCR; each CDR3 protein has one entry. This table holds 170,000 or so distinct CDR3 sequences, approximately 6.8% found once. This sample comprised PBMCs from the stem cell graft donor, obtained from the stem cell graft. Receptors were obtained from a human donor who donated a stem cell graft to a child with Wiskott-Aldrich syndrome. The CDR3 runs from the conserved cysteine through the conserved F or W. Fields, in order: J gene, V gene, clone size, D gene, CDR3 protein, CDR3 DNA. D genes are given only for firm matches. A row's size may be missing; if present it is once, few, many or a size class.

TRBJ1-5 TRBV12-3/TRBV12-4 many . CASSSTQGSQPQHF TGTGCCAGCAGCTCCACCCAGGGAAGTCAGCCCCAGCATTTT
TRBJ1-2 TRBV7-2 many TRBD1 CASSQDRGRGNYGYTF TGTGCCAGCAGCCAGGACAGGGGGCGAGGGAACTATGGCTACACCTTC
TRBJ1-1 TRBV4-1 many . CASSQSGTAFF TGCGCCAGCAGCCAATCCGGGACGGCTTTCTTT
TRBJ2-7 TRBV5-6 many . CASSLFGASEQYF TGTGCCAGCAGCTTGTTTGGGGCGTCCGAGCAGTACTTC
TRBJ2-1 TRBV11-2 many . CASSLDPRGPANEQFF TGTGCCAGCAGCTTAGATCCGCGGGGCCCCGCCAATGAGCAGTTCTTC
TRBJ2-5 TRBV12-3/TRBV12-4 many . CASSRTLPLETQYF TGTGCCAGCAGTCGGACACTACCTCTGGAGACCCAGTACTTC
TRBJ1-6 TRBV2 many . CASSEGGAYHNSPLHF TGTGCCAGCAGTGAAGGGGGCGCGTATCATAATTCACCCCTCCACTTT
TRBJ2-7 TRBV12-3/TRBV12-4 many . CASSLGTRQYF TGTGCCAGCAGTTTAGGGACAAGGCAGTACTTC
TRBJ2-3 TRBV6-5 many . CASSYATGGYTDTQYF TGTGCCAGCAGTTACGCGACCGGAGGGTACACAGATACGCAGTATTTT
TRBJ2-5 TRBV4-3 many TRBD2 CASSQELAGESEETQYF TGCGCCAGCAGCCAAGAACTAGCGGGAGAGTCAGAAGAGACCCAGTACTTC
TRBJ2-1 TRBV6-2/TRBV6-3 once . CASSYDQGLWEQFF TGTGCCAGCAGTTACGACCAAGGACTGTGGGAGCAGTTCTTC
TRBJ2-1 TRBV5-1 few TRBD1 CASSSGQGKVYNEQFF TGCGCCAGCAGCTCGGGACAGGGAAAAGTATACAATGAGCAGTTCTTC
TRBJ1-4 TRBV29-1 many TRBD1 CSVRPGQGNEKLFF TGCAGCGTTCGCCCGGGACAGGGGAATGAAAAACTGTTTTTT
TRBJ2-7 TRBV6-5 many . CASIPGRAGVPSGQYF TGTGCCAGCATCCCTGGGCGTGCGGGTGTACCGTCCGGGCAGTACTTC
TRBJ1-1 TRBV20-1 many TRBD1 CSARQGGNTEAFF TGCAGTGCTAGACAGGGGGGAAACACTGAAGCTTTCTTT
TRBJ2-7 TRBV29-1 . . CSVEDYRLEQYF TGCAGCGTTGAAGACTACAGGTTGGAGCAGTACTTC
TRBJ2-5 TRBV5-1 many TRBD1 CASSLVGTVQETQYF TGCGCCAGCAGCTTGGTCGGGACAGTCCAAGAGACCCAGTACTTC
TRBJ2-1 TRBV2 . TRBD2 CARRLGLAGDSSYNEQFF TGTGCCCGCAGACTAGGACTAGCGGGGGACAGCTCCTACAATGAGCAGTTCTTC
TRBJ1-1 TRBV7-9 few TRBD1 CASSFTGTGGMWTEAFF TGTGCCAGCAGCTTTACCGGGACAGGGGGCATGTGGACTGAAGCTTTCTTT
TRBJ2-3 TRBV5-1 many TRBD2 CASSLAVAGGPDTQYF TGCGCCAGCAGCTTAGCGGTAGCGGGAGGTCCAGATACGCAGTATTTT
TRBJ2-3 TRBV5-1 many TRBD2 CASSLVLAGGATDTQYF TGCGCCAGCAGCTTGGTCCTAGCGGGAGGGGCCACAGATACGCAGTATTTT
TRBJ2-3 TRBV6-1 many TRBD1 CASSPRTGGNTDTQYF TGTGCCAGCAGTCCTCGGACAGGGGGAAACACAGATACGCAGTATTTT
TRBJ2-2 TRBV12-3/TRBV12-4 many . CASSLHSTGELFF TGTGCCAGCAGCCTTCACAGCACCGGGGAGCTGTTTTTT
TRBJ2-7 TRBV10-3 many TRBD1 CAISETDRGASYEQYF TGTGCCATCAGTGAGACCGACAGGGGTGCCTCCTACGAGCAGTACTTC
TRBJ2-1 TRBV10-3 many . CAIRGEDEQFF TGTGCCATCCGAGGGGAGGATGAGCAGTTCTTC
TRBJ1-2 TRBV7-2 many . CASSPGQPGGGYTF TGTGCCAGCAGCCCCGGCCAGCCGGGCGGTGGCTACACCTTC
TRBJ2-2 TRBV6-5 many . CASSFANTGELFF TGTGCCAGCAGTTTTGCGAACACCGGGGAGCTGTTTTTT
TRBJ2-2 TRBV4-1 many . CASRYRVNTGELFF TGCGCCAGCAGGTACAGGGTGAACACCGGGGAGCTGTTTTTT
TRBJ2-7 TRBV12-3/TRBV12-4 few TRBD1 CASSLDRGYHEQYF TGTGCCAGCAGTTTAGACAGGGGATATCACGAGCAGTACTTC
TRBJ1-2 TRBV6-4 many . CASSHGQNYGYTF TGTGCCAGCAGTCACGGGCAAAACTATGGCTACACCTTC
TRBJ1-4 TRBV6-4 many . CASNRGQIYEKLFF TGTGCCAGCAACAGAGGGCAAATATATGAAAAACTGTTTTTT
TRBJ2-1 TRBV6-2/TRBV6-3 . TRBD2 CASSYTSGSDEQFF TGTGCCAGCAGTTACACTAGCGGGAGCGATGAGCAGTTCTTC
TRBJ2-7 TRBV2 . TRBD2 CASSDQLAGGENEQYF TGTGCCAGCAGTGACCAACTAGCGGGGGGTGAAAACGAGCAGTACTTC
TRBJ1-1 TRBV4-1 many TRBD1 CASSQRGGQGAYEAFF TGCGCCAGCAGCCAAAGAGGGGGACAGGGGGCTTATGAGGCTTTCTTT
TRBJ2-1 TRBV29-1 many . CSVSRYNEQFF TGCAGCGTTTCCCGGTACAATGAGCAGTTCTTC
TRBJ1-5 TRBV20-1 many . CSARDLGQGSSQPQHF TGCAGTGCTAGAGATCTAGGGCAGGGATCGAGTCAGCCCCAGCATTTT
TRBJ2-5 TRBV6-1 many TRBD1 CASGQGAWETQYF TGTGCCAGCGGGCAGGGGGCATGGGAGACCCAGTACTTC
TRBJ2-6 TRBV5-1 many . CASSPKGSGANVLTF TGCGCCAGCAGCCCAAAGGGAAGCGGGGCCAACGTCCTGACTTTC
TRBJ1-1 TRBV5-1 . . CASSTARRGNTEAFF TGCGCCAGCAGCACAGCTCGGCGGGGGAACACTGAAGCTTTCTTT
TRBJ2-7 TRBV24-1 many . CATSDSGGGNYEQYF TGTGCCACCAGTGATTCAGGGGGGGGAAACTACGAGCAGTACTTC
TRBJ2-3 TRBV24-1 many TRBD1 CATSVGTVTDTQYF TGTGCCACCAGTGTTGGGACAGTTACAGATACGCAGTATTTT
TRBJ2-3 TRBV20-1 many . CSANRRGPLSADTQYF TGCAGTGCAAACAGGCGGGGACCTCTCTCTGCAGATACGCAGTATTTT
TRBJ1-4 TRBV5-1 . . CASSLALRAGHEKLFF TGCGCCAGCAGCTTGGCCTTAAGGGCAGGGCATGAAAAACTGTTTTTT
TRBJ2-5 TRBV5-1 many TRBD2 CASCPTTLAGETQYF TGCGCCAGCTGCCCGACGACACTAGCGGGAGAGACCCAGTACTTC
TRBJ1-6 TRBV3-1 . TRBD1 CASSPRAGQGRNSPLHF TGTGCCAGCAGCCCCAGGGCCGGACAGGGGCGCAATTCACCCCTCCACTTT
TRBJ2-7 TRBV2 . TRBD1 CASTPTGGIYEQYF TGTGCCAGCACCCCGACAGGGGGCATATACGAGCAGTACTTC
TRBJ2-1 TRBV20-1 many . CSGEYRGNEQFF TGCAGCGGAGAATATAGAGGAAATGAGCAGTTCTTC
TRBJ1-1 TRBV6-5 many . CASSYAGLNTEAFF TGTGCCAGCAGTTACGCAGGGCTGAACACTGAAGCTTTCTTT